These T cell receptor beta chains were read from a single sample in a study of blood T cell repertoires in COVID-19. Repertoires were generated with immunoSEQ multiplex PCR, while TCRdb's copy carries only in-frame clones and drops some. In the table there are around 260,000 clones, approximately 81% of which are singletons. Sequenced sample: peripheral blood. Receptors were obtained from a man between 60 and 75 years old with acute or convalescent COVID-19. Each CDR3 is given with its conserved first and last residue. Each record gives: J gene, clone size, D gene, V gene, CDR3 DNA, CDR3 protein. D genes are given only for firm matches. Only some rows state a clone size, as once, few, many or a class for expanded clones.

J gene: TRBJ2-2; clone size: -; D gene: TRBD2; V gene: TRBV5-1; CDR3 DNA: TGCGCCAGCAGCTTCCAAGCGGGGGCAGCCGGGGAGCTGTTTTTT; CDR3 protein: CASSFQAGAAGELFF
J gene: TRBJ2-3; clone size: -; D gene: -; V gene: TRBV29-1; CDR3 DNA: TGCAGCGTGTCCCCCCCAGGAGCGGGTTTGACAGATACGCAGTATTTT; CDR3 protein: CSVSPPGAGLTDTQYF
J gene: TRBJ2-3; clone size: once; D gene: TRBD1; V gene: TRBV30; CDR3 DNA: TGTGCCTGGAGTGCAGGGGGAGATACGCAGTATTTT; CDR3 protein: CAWSAGGDTQYF
J gene: TRBJ2-7; clone size: -; D gene: -; V gene: TRBV9; CDR3 DNA: TGTGCCAGCAGCCCGAGGGCAGGATTGGACTACGAGCAGTACTTC; CDR3 protein: CASSPRAGLDYEQYF
J gene: TRBJ2-5; clone size: -; D gene: -; V gene: TRBV19; CDR3 DNA: TGTGCCAGTAGTATGACTACGGGGACCCAGTACTTC; CDR3 protein: CASSMTTGTQYF
J gene: TRBJ1-5; clone size: once; D gene: TRBD1; V gene: TRBV6-8; CDR3 DNA: TGTGCCAGCAGTTATATTGCGCCGGGACAGGGACAGAGTAGCAATCAGCCCCAGCATTTT; CDR3 protein: CASSYIAPGQGQSSNQPQHF
J gene: TRBJ2-3; clone size: -; D gene: TRBD2; V gene: TRBV27; CDR3 DNA: TGTGCCAGCAGGACCGGGACTAGCGGGAGGGGTTGGTATACGCAGTATTTT; CDR3 protein: CASRTGTSGRGWYTQYF
J gene: TRBJ2-1; clone size: -; D gene: -; V gene: TRBV7-9; CDR3 DNA: TGTGCCAGCAGCTTAGGGGCCCACAATGAGCAGTTCTTC; CDR3 protein: CASSLGAHNEQFF
J gene: TRBJ1-1; clone size: -; D gene: -; V gene: TRBV12-5; CDR3 DNA: TGTGCTAGTGGTTTGGTCTCCTCGGGTCTTAAGAGGACTGAAGCTTTCTTT; CDR3 protein: CASGLVSSGLKRTEAFF
J gene: TRBJ1-1; clone size: -; D gene: -; V gene: TRBV11-3; CDR3 DNA: TGTGCCAGCAGCTCCAACACCGGGGACATGAACACTGAAGCTTTCTTT; CDR3 protein: CASSSNTGDMNTEAFF
J gene: TRBJ1-1; clone size: -; D gene: -; V gene: TRBV6-5; CDR3 DNA: TGTGCCAGCAGTACGGGACAAAGCATGAACACTGAAGCTTTCTTT; CDR3 protein: CASSTGQSMNTEAFF
J gene: TRBJ2-1; clone size: few; D gene: TRBD1; V gene: TRBV2; CDR3 DNA: TGTGCCAGCAGTGAAATCAAACAGGGGAAGCAGTTCTTC; CDR3 protein: CASSEIKQGKQFF
J gene: TRBJ2-1; clone size: -; D gene: -; V gene: TRBV9; CDR3 DNA: TGTGCCATGCAGGAGCAGTTCTTC; CDR3 protein: CAMQEQFF
J gene: TRBJ2-1; clone size: -; D gene: TRBD2; V gene: TRBV7-2; CDR3 DNA: TGTGCCAGCAGCTTATTGTTAGGGGCCGCGCGCGGGGGTGAGCAGTTCTTC; CDR3 protein: CASSLLLGAARGGEQFF
J gene: TRBJ1-1; clone size: -; D gene: -; V gene: TRBV3-1/TRBV3-2; CDR3 DNA: TGTGCCAGCAGCCAAGGCGGAATGAACACTGAAGCTTTCTTT; CDR3 protein: CASSQGGMNTEAFF
J gene: TRBJ2-7; clone size: -; D gene: -; V gene: TRBV3-1/TRBV3-2; CDR3 DNA: TGTGCCAGCAAAACGAGCCGCTCCTACGAGCAGTACTTC; CDR3 protein: CASKTSRSYEQYF
J gene: TRBJ2-7; clone size: few; D gene: -; V gene: TRBV6-5; CDR3 DNA: TGTGCCAGCAGATGGGGGCGACTATCCTACGAGCAGTACTTC; CDR3 protein: CASRWGRLSYEQYF
J gene: TRBJ2-1; clone size: -; D gene: TRBD2; V gene: TRBV29-1; CDR3 DNA: TGCAGCGTTGAAGGACTAGCGGGAGATGAGCAGTTCTTC; CDR3 protein: CSVEGLAGDEQFF
J gene: TRBJ2-1; clone size: -; D gene: TRBD2; V gene: TRBV28; CDR3 DNA: TGTGCCAGCAGTTTCCCCGGGACTAGCGGGGGCAGCTCCTACAATGAGCAGTTCTTC; CDR3 protein: CASSFPGTSGGSSYNEQFF
J gene: TRBJ2-4; clone size: -; D gene: TRBD1; V gene: TRBV9; CDR3 DNA: TGTGCCAGCAGCCCACGAGCGGACAGGGGAAACATTCAGTACTTC; CDR3 protein: CASSPRADRGNIQYF